This entry lists 18 T cell receptor beta chains sequenced from one sample in a study of T cell responses to AZD1222 COVID-19 vaccine. Profiled with immunoSEQ multiplex PCR; TCRdb holds only in-frame clones, not every one. The sample lists approximately 260,000 clones; over 90% were seen once. This specimen was peripheral blood, taken on day 0 of AZD1222 vaccination. These receptors were taken from an adult in good health.

This sequence joins TRBV2 and TRBJ2-5; D is possibly TRBD1 (6 bases). The CDR3 length is 15 residues. Germline-derived CDR1 and CDR2 are SNHLY and FYNNEI. Trimming shortened V by 1 base and J by 6 bases, and 15 bases separated the two germline ends. The CDR3 loop is CASSEENRASKTQYF. In DNA form, the CDR3 reads TGTGCCAGCAGTGAAGAAAACAGGGCGTCCAAGACCCAGTACTTC. The entire variable domain, with the rest obtained from reference TRBV2 and TRBJ2-5, is as follows: EPEVTQTPSHQVTQMGQEVILRCVPISNHLYFYWYRQILGQKVEFLVSFYNNEISEKSEIFDDQFSVERPDGSNFTLKIRSTKLEDSAMYFCASSEENRASKTQYFGPGTRLLVL.

The V gene is TRBV10-2, the J gene TRBJ2-1; TRBD2 might be the D (6 bases). The CDR3 extends over 15 amino acids. Trimming shortened V by 6 bases and J by 2 bases, and 14 bases separated the two germline ends. The germline V gene has CDR1 WSHSY and CDR2 SAAADI. CDR3 coding DNA: TGCGCCAGCAGGGACAAGGCGGGAACCTACAATGAGCAGTTCTTC. Translated: CASRDKAGTYNEQFF.

The V and J genes are TRBV2 and TRBJ2-6; a weak D match, TRBD1 (6 bases). V dropped 6 bases and J dropped 5 bases, with 14 bases sitting between them. The CDR3 spans 15 residues. Germline V gene sequence: CDR1 SNHLY, CDR2 FYNNEI. The CDR3 region has the DNA TGTGCCAGCAGCTTAGACAGGATCCGGGCCAACGTCCTGACTTTC. This encodes CASSLDRIRANVLTF. The entire variable domain, with the rest obtained from reference TRBV2 and TRBJ2-6, is as follows: EPEVTQTPSHQVTQMGQEVILRCVPISNHLYFYWYRQILGQKVEFLVSFYNNEISEKSEIFDDQFSVERPDGSNFTLKIRSTKLEDSAMYFCASSLDRIRANVLTFGAGSRLTVL.

This clone was observed a handful of times. The chain combines TRBV7-9 with TRBJ1-5, with D tentatively TRBD1 (6 bases). V gave up 5 bases and J gave up 7 bases, with 12 bases separating them. The germline V gene encodes CDR1 SEHNR and CDR2 FQNEAQ (reference sequence). This CDR3 is 13 amino acids long. CDR3 in amino acids: CASSPDSVQPQHF. For the CDR3, the DNA is TGTGCCAGCAGCCCGGACAGCGTCCAGCCCCAGCATTTT. Supplemented by reference TRBV7-9 and TRBJ1-5, the full variable domain reads DTGVSQNPRHKITKRGQNVTFRCDPISEHNRLYWYRQTLGQGPEFLTYFQNEAQLEKSRLLSDRFSAERPKGSFSTLEIQRTEQGDSAMYLCASSPDSVQPQHFGDGTRLSIL.

J is TRBJ2-5 and V is TRBV2, with no clear D. Germline-derived CDR1 and CDR2 are SNHLY and FYNNEI. The length of the CDR3 is 13 residues. V lost 0 bases and J 10 bases, leaving 12 bases between the germline ends. In nucleotides, the CDR3 is TGTGCCAGCAGTGAAGCGCTTCAGAGAAGCCAGTACTTC. This gives the protein CASSEALQRSQYF.

The chain recombines TRBV3-1 (or the pseudogene TRBV3-2) with TRBJ1-5; TRBD1 might be the D (5 bases). CDR3 length: 14 amino acids. Looked up from germline, CDR1 is LGHDT and CDR2 is YNNKEL (reference sequence). V lost 7 bases and J lost 3, with 13 bases in between. The CDR3 reads CASNPRAFNQPQHF. CDR3 nucleotides: TGTGCCAGCAATCCCAGGGCCTTCAATCAGCCCCAGCATTTT.

CDR3 DNA: TGTGCCAGCAGTTTAATAGGGACTGGCACTGAAGCTTTCTTT. It codes for CASSLIGTGTEAFF. The chain carries TRBV27 and TRBJ1-1; perhaps TRBD1 as D (5 bases). Germline V gene lookup returns CDR1 MNHEY and CDR2 SMNVEV (reference sequence). V was clipped by 2 bases and J by 4 bases, with 11 bases between them. The CDR3 runs 14 residues.

The rearrangement links TRBV5-1 to TRBJ1-1; 9 positions agree with TRBD1. V shed 4 bases, J shed 8 bases, and the junction held 6 bases outside the gene matches. Per germline, CDR1 SGHRS and CDR2 YFSETQ. The CDR3 loop spans 13 amino acids. Here the CDR3 DNA reads TGCGCCAGCAGCCTCCGGGGGACAGGGGAAGCTTTCTTT. As protein: CASSLRGTGEAFF.

The chain uses TRBV9 and TRBJ2-7, with D possibly being TRBD1 (6 bases). V lost 0 bases to trimming and J lost 3 bases, with 13 bases between them. Germline CDR1 and CDR2: SGDLS and YYNGEE. CDR3 length: 15 residues. CDR3 sequence: CASSVGAGAIYEQYF. CDR3 nucleotides: TGTGCCAGCAGCGTAGGGGCAGGGGCTATCTACGAGCAGTACTTC.

The CDR3 spells CASSWSQGMADTQYF. In nucleotides, the CDR3 is TGTGCCAGCAGTTGGTCACAGGGTATGGCAGATACGCAGTATTTT. The rearrangement uses TRBV25-1 and TRBJ2-3, with D perhaps matching TRBD1 (6 bases). V was pared by 5 bases and J by 4 bases, with 16 bases between. The CDR3 runs 15 residues. Per the germline V gene, CDR1 is MGHDK and CDR2 is SYGVNS.

This chain joins TRBV3-1 (or the pseudogene TRBV3-2) and TRBJ2-7; TRBD2 agrees at 11 bases. With V trimmed by 1 base and J by 2 bases, 4 bases remained unmatched. Per germline, CDR1 LGHDT and CDR2 YNNKEL (reference sequence). This CDR3 has 16 amino acids. The CDR3 nucleotides read TGTGCCAGCAGCCAAGTCACTAGCGGGAGCCCCTACGAGCAGTACTTC. Translated, it gives CASSQVTSGSPYEQYF.

This chain connects TRBV6-5 to TRBJ2-7; 8 nucleotides agree with TRBD1. Losses at the gene ends were 11 bases for V and 2 bases for J; bases not matched to a gene: 11. There are 14 residues in the CDR3. Germline assignment: CDR1 MNHEY and CDR2 SVGAGI. The CDR3 DNA reads as TGTGCCGTAGCCGCTAGGACAGGGCCCTACGAGCAGTACTTC. The encoded protein is CAVAARTGPYEQYF.

The CDR3 DNA follows: TGTGCCAGCTCACCACCAGGCGGGAGCAACACTGAAGCTTTCTTT. Amino acid sequence: CASSPPGGSNTEAFF. V is TRBV18 and J is TRBJ1-1; D gene uncertain. The CDR3 covers 15 residues. Per the germline V gene, CDR1 is KGHSH and CDR2 is LQKENI. V lost 0 bases and J 2 bases, leaving 10 bases between the germline ends.

V is TRBV5-1 and J is TRBJ1-3; TRBD1 aligns across 7 bases. CDR1 is SGHRS and CDR2 is YFSETQ in the germline V gene. Trimming removed 4 bases from V and 0 bases from J; junction bases left unmatched: 7. The CDR3 contains 16 residues. The CDR3 DNA sequence: TGCGCCAGCAGCGGCGGACAGGCCATCTCTGGAAACACCATATATTTT. This sequence encodes CASSGGQAISGNTIYF.

The chain is built from TRBV28 and TRBJ2-3; D may be TRBD2 (5 bases). Per germline, CDR1 MDHEN and CDR2 SYDVKM. V was clipped by 3 bases and J by 2 bases, with 9 bases between them. CDR3 size: 14 residues. CDR3 coding DNA: TGTGCCAGCAGTTTCACTAGACTCACAGATACGCAGTATTTT. It yields the protein CASSFTRLTDTQYF.

The chain links TRBV7-9 to TRBJ2-5, with a weak D call TRBD2 (5 bases). V was pared by 4 bases and J by 2 bases, with 23 bases between. This CDR3 region has 18 residues. Germline V gene sequence: CDR1 SEHNR, CDR2 FQNEAQ (reference sequence). The CDR3 is CASSSHLGLVNLQETQYF. The CDR3 nucleotides are TGTGCCAGCAGCTCCCATCTCGGACTTGTGAACCTTCAAGAGACCCAGTACTTC.

The rearrangement links TRBV13 to TRBJ1-1; 7 bases map to TRBD1. The germline V gene encodes CDR1 PRHDT and CDR2 FYEKMQ (reference sequence). V shed 5 bases and J 7 bases; nucleotides not matched to a gene: 7. The CDR3 spans 13 residues. The DNA of the CDR3 is TGTGCCAGCAGCGCAGGGACAGCGATTGAAGCTTTCTTT. Residues: CASSAGTAIEAFF.

V is TRBV6-5 and J is TRBJ1-2, with 8 bases lining up with TRBD1. The germline V gene has CDR1 MNHEY and CDR2 SVGAGI. This CDR3 is built from 14 residues. Trimming at V came to 7 bases and at J to 4 bases, leaving 8 bases not matched to a gene. CDR3 DNA: TGTGCCAGCACTAACCGACAGGGGAGCTATGGCTACACCTTC. It is translated as CASTNRQGSYGYTF.